These 32 T cell receptor beta chains came from one sample sequenced in a study of breast tumors, draining lymph nodes, adjacent tissues. TCRdb reprocessed the multiplex PCR reads via MiXCR and lists one record per CDR3 protein. The sample comprises approximately 120,000 distinct CDR3 sequences, 21% of which are singletons, and 2.2% rests with the top ten. Breast cancer patients provided tissue from their axillary draining lymph nodes. The sequenced sample consisted of axillary lymph node tissue. These receptor sequences come from a female donor with breast cancer. Some clones in this sample may be carry-over from other donors' samples.

This clonotype was observed at least ten times. This chain connects TRBV14 to TRBJ1-2; D perhaps matches TRBD1 (5 bases). Germline CDR1 SGHDN, CDR2 FVKESK. This CDR3 comprises 16 residues. Trimming removed 1 base from V and 3 bases from J, with 15 bases in between. The CDR3 DNA reads as TGTGCCAGCAGCCAAGGGGACTTTCTCCACTACTATGGCTACACCTTC. Translating gives CASSQGDFLHYYGYTF.

In its sample, this clonotype was seen many times. V is TRBV7-2 and J is TRBJ1-4; 8 bases agree with TRBD1. Trimming at V came to 6 bases and at J to 6 bases, leaving 9 bases not matched to a gene. This CDR3 comprises 15 residues. Germline CDR1 reads SGHTA; CDR2 reads FQGNSA. CDR3 in DNA: TGTGCCAGCAGTTATGAGGGACAGGCTTATGAAAAACTGTTTTTT. Its protein is CASSYEGQAYEKLFF. Full variable domain (remainder filled in from reference TRBV7-2 and TRBJ1-4): GAGVSQSPSNKVTEKGKDVELRCDPISGHTALYWYRQSLGQGLEFLIYFQGNSAPDKSGLPSDRFSAERTGGSVSTLTIQRTQQEDSAVYLCASSYEGQAYEKLFFGSGTQLSVL.

This clonotype came up many times. J is TRBJ2-3 and V is TRBV9; possibly TRBD1 for D (5 bases). V was clipped by 2 bases and J by 5 bases, with 12 bases between them. The CDR3 contains 14 residues. Germline V gene lookup returns CDR1 SGDLS and CDR2 YYNGEE. The CDR3 DNA reads TGTGCCAGCAGCGTGGGGCAGGCTAAAGATACGCAGTATTTT. It specifies CASSVGQAKDTQYF.

Ten or more counts support this clonotype. The chain carries TRBV19 and TRBJ2-1, with 12 bases aligning to TRBD1. Losses at the gene ends were 4 bases for V and 7 bases for J; bases not matched to a gene: 8. Germline-derived CDR1 and CDR2 are LNHDA and SQIVND (reference sequence). This CDR3 region has 16 residues. The CDR3 loop reads CASSNLLGQGANEQFF. DNA for the CDR3: TGTGCCAGTAGTAACCTTTTGGGACAGGGGGCAAATGAGCAGTTCTTC. Variable domain in full (rest from reference TRBV19 and TRBJ2-1): DGGITQSPKYLFRKEGQNVTLSCEQNLNHDAMYWYRQDPGQGLRLIYYSQIVNDFQKGDIAEGYSVSREKKESFPLTVTSAQKNPTAFYLCASSNLLGQGANEQFFGPGTRLTVL.

This clonotype was found many times. V and J are TRBV7-9 and TRBJ2-1; maybe TRBD2 (6 bases). With 7 bases removed from V and 3 bases from J, the gap between germline ends came to 16 bases. This CDR3 has 15 amino acids. Germline assignment: CDR1 SEHNR and CDR2 FQNEAQ (reference sequence). CDR3 nucleotide sequence: TGTGCCAGCAAGCGGGCAACCCTCCTCTACAATGAGCAGTTCTTC. Translation gives CASKRATLLYNEQFF.

There are many counts of this clonotype. The chain has TRBV7-6 and TRBJ1-4; D possibly corresponds to TRBD1 (6 bases). The CDR3 contains 16 residues. V was cut by 3 bases and J by 4 bases, with 15 bases left in between. CDR1 and CDR2 (germline): SGHVS, FNYEAQ. The CDR3 reads CASSLGTGRLNEKLFF. Here the CDR3 DNA reads TGTGCCAGCAGCTTGGGTACAGGGAGGCTTAATGAAAAACTGTTTTTT.

This clonotype was recorded many times. In DNA form, the CDR3 reads TGTGCTAGTGGTTTGGTAAGGGCTAGCGGGGCTAGCACAGATACGCAGTATTTT. It encodes CASGLVRASGASTDTQYF. This chain joins TRBV12-5 and TRBJ2-3, with 9 bases lining up with TRBD2. The CDR3 is 18 residues long. CDR1 is LGHNT and CDR2 is FRNRAP in the germline V gene. Trimming at V came to 0 bases and at J to 0 bases, leaving 7 bases not matched to a gene.

This clonotype was seen repeatedly, ten times or more. The chain recombines TRBV19 with TRBJ2-7, with D uncertain. The V end lost 1 base, the J end lost 2 bases, and 12 bases lay between the germline ends. The CDR3 length is 15 residues. CDR1 LNHDA and CDR2 SQIVND come from the germline V gene (reference sequence). CDR3 DNA: TGTGCCAGTAGTATAGGCGACCATGCAACCTACGAGCAGTACTTC. Its translation: CASSIGDHATYEQYF.

This clonotype was seen many times. The V gene is TRBV20-1, the J gene TRBJ2-7; possible D gene TRBD2, 6 bases. The germline V gene encodes CDR1 DFQATT and CDR2 SNEGSKA (reference sequence). The CDR3 contains 14 residues. The V gene lost 1 base and the J gene lost 6 bases, with 16 bases spanning the gap. The CDR3 DNA follows: TGCAGTGCTAGAGGAGGAGGGAGAGCTGGCGAGCAGTACTTC. Translating it yields CSARGGGRAGEQYF.

The chain uses TRBV19 and TRBJ2-6, with TRBD1 identical over 9 bases. The V and J ends lost 5 bases and 1 base, in that order; junction bases with no gene match: 9. The CDR3 consists of 18 residues. Germline CDR1 LNHDA, CDR2 SQIVND (reference sequence). The CDR3 nucleotides are TGTGCCAGTAGTGGTCCGGGGACAGGGAAATCTGGGGCCAACGTCCTGACTTTC. It translates to CASSGPGTGKSGANVLTF.

Points on this clonotype: This may be a read error: a much more frequent sequence differs by one nucleotide. This chain links TRBV20-1 with TRBJ1-4; D not certain. This CDR3 is 13 amino acids long. In germline, CDR1 is DFQATT, CDR2 SNEGSKA (reference sequence). The CDR3 loop reads CSARDPLLEKPFF. As DNA, the CDR3 is TGCAGTGCTAGAGATCCCCTCTTGGAAAAACCGTTTTTT.

This clonotype has just a few counts. The chain combines TRBV28 with TRBJ2-2; 11 positions match TRBD2. Germline assignment: CDR1 MDHEN and CDR2 SYDVKM. With 7 bases clipped from V and 3 bases from J, the junction kept 10 bases outside the gene matches. This CDR3 spans 17 amino acids. CDR3 loop: CASIRYGLAGDTGELFF. CDR3 in DNA: TGTGCCAGCATCCGTTACGGACTAGCGGGTGACACCGGGGAGCTGTTTTTT.

This clonotype was found many times. The J gene is TRBJ2-7, the V gene TRBV30, with 12 bases matching TRBD2. The CDR3 length is 16 residues. V shed 0 bases and J 3 bases; nucleotides not matched to a gene: 6. Germline CDR1 is GTSNPN and CDR2 is SVGIG (reference sequence). CDR3 DNA sequence: TGTGCCTGGAGTGTAATTGAACTAGCGGGAGGCTACGAGCAGTACTTC. It codes for CAWSVIELAGGYEQYF.

This clonotype appeared many times. The rearrangement uses TRBV5-8 and TRBJ2-1; D is possibly TRBD2 (5 bases). V was cut by 2 bases and J by 5 bases, with 8 bases left in between. The CDR3 is made up of 13 amino acids. Germline-derived CDR1 and CDR2 are SGHTS and YDEGEE. The CDR3 DNA follows: TGTGCCAGCAGCTTTTGGCGGGACAATGAGCAGTTCTTC. This sequence encodes CASSFWRDNEQFF. The full variable domain, with the rest looked up from reference TRBV5-8 and TRBJ2-1, is EAGVTQSPTHLIKTRGQQATLRCSPISGHTSVYWYQQALGLGLQFLLWYDEGEERNRGNFPPRFSGRQFPNYSSELNVNALELEDSALYLCASSFWRDNEQFFGPGTRLTVL.

This clonotype was counted at least ten times. The chain links TRBV29-1 to TRBJ2-2; D is uncertain. Trimming took 5 bases from V and 1 from J, leaving 2 bases between them. The CDR3 has 11 residues. Per the germline V gene, CDR1 is SQVTM and CDR2 is ANQGSEA. In DNA, the CDR3 is TGCAGCGTTAGGAACACCGGGGAGCTGTTTTTT. The encoded protein is CSVRNTGELFF.

This clonotype has a count of ten or more. The V gene is TRBV10-3, the J gene TRBJ2-5; 12 positions match TRBD2. Germline CDR1 is ENHRY and CDR2 is SYGVKD. With 2 bases clipped from V and 5 bases from J, the junction kept 3 bases outside the gene matches. CDR3 size: 15 residues. CDR3 protein: CAISETSGRSETQYF. The CDR3 coding sequence is TGTGCCATCAGTGAGACTAGCGGGAGGTCGGAGACCCAGTACTTC.

The chain carries TRBV18 and TRBJ2-6; perhaps TRBD2 as D (5 bases). CDR3 length equals 17 residues. V lost 0 bases and J lost 0, with 9 bases in between. Germline V gene data show CDR1 as KGHSH and CDR2 as LQKENI. DNA for the CDR3: TGTGCCAGCTCACCACCGGGTCGGGGCTCTGGGGCCAACGTCCTGACTTTC. It yields the protein CASSPPGRGSGANVLTF.

This clonotype was observed at least ten times. The V and J genes are TRBV9 and TRBJ1-2, with 9 bases identical to TRBD1. CDR1 and CDR2 from the germline V gene are SGDLS and YYNGEE. With V trimmed by 8 bases and J by 4 bases, 3 bases remained unmatched. The CDR3 is made up of 12 amino acids. CDR3 region: CASQDRGYGYTF. Here the CDR3 DNA reads TGTGCCAGTCAGGACAGGGGCTATGGCTACACCTTC.

In this sample, this clonotype turned up many times. The rearrangement joins TRBV9 to TRBJ2-6; D is perhaps TRBD2 (5 bases). The V gene's germline CDR1 is SGDLS and CDR2 YYNGEE. This CDR3 has 16 amino acids. V was cut by 2 bases and J by 1 base, with 10 bases left in between. The CDR3 spells CASSVGVSSGANVLTF. The CDR3 region has the DNA TGTGCCAGCAGCGTCGGGGTTAGTTCTGGGGCCAACGTCCTGACTTTC.

This clonotype showed up many times. The rearrangement joins TRBV5-1 to TRBJ2-5; the D is unclear. The CDR3 loop spans 15 amino acids. With 1 base removed from V and 4 bases from J, the gap between germline ends came to 14 bases. Germline values: CDR1 SGHRS, CDR2 YFSETQ. CDR3 DNA sequence: TGCGCCAGCAGCTTGACCCAACTGGTAGGAGAGACCCAGTACTTC. It encodes CASSLTQLVGETQYF.

This clonotype was picked up many times. V is TRBV12-5 and J is TRBJ1-2, with D hard to call. Trimming stripped 3 bases from V and 8 bases from J, with 7 bases between. This CDR3 contains 11 residues. CDR1 is LGHNT and CDR2 is FRNRAP in the germline V gene. This chain's CDR3 is CASGLWSGYTF. CDR3 nucleotide sequence: TGTGCTAGTGGTTTATGGTCGGGCTACACCTTC.

This clonotype occurred many times. The V gene is TRBV5-1, the J gene TRBJ2-7; D unresolved. This CDR3 region has 15 residues. The V and J ends lost 2 bases and 1 base respectively, with 13 bases between them. Germline CDR1 SGHRS, CDR2 YFSETQ. This CDR3 reads CASSFRDGSSYEQYF. The CDR3 nucleotides are TGCGCCAGCAGCTTTCGAGACGGTTCGTCCTACGAGCAGTACTTC.

This clonotype was detected ten times or more. The rearrangement uses TRBV5-6 and TRBJ2-5, with D perhaps TRBD1 (6 bases). The V gene's germline CDR1 is SGHDT and CDR2 YYEEEE. CDR3 length: 14 residues. V lost 3 bases and J 4 bases, leaving 13 bases between the germline ends. For the CDR3, the DNA is TGTGCCAGCAGCTCGGTCCGAGGGGGAGAGACCCAGTACTTC. Translating gives CASSSVRGGETQYF.

This clonotype came up many times. The chain joins TRBV12-5 to TRBJ2-7; the D is unclear. V gave up 6 bases and J gave up 0 bases, with 12 bases separating them. The CDR3 runs to 14 residues. Germline values: CDR1 LGHNT, CDR2 FRNRAP. The DNA of the CDR3 is TGTGCTAGTGGAAAGGGCCTGAGCTCCTACGAGCAGTACTTC. Amino acids: CASGKGLSSYEQYF.

This clonotype was recorded at least ten times. This rearrangement joins TRBV19 to TRBJ1-3; the match to TRBD1 covers 8 bases. Germline-derived CDR1 and CDR2 are LNHDA and SQIVND (reference sequence). J gave up 7 bases and V 3 bases, and 20 bases lay outside the gene matches. This CDR3 is built from 19 residues. CDR3 amino acids: CASSIRPDHDRGDGNTIYF. DNA of the CDR3: TGTGCCAGTAGTATCCGTCCCGACCACGACAGGGGCGACGGGAACACCATATATTTT.

This clonotype was recorded at least ten times. This chain joins TRBV4-2 and TRBJ1-5; D is possibly TRBD1 (6 bases). The V and J ends lost 2 bases and 4 bases respectively, with 12 bases between them. Germline V gene data show CDR1 as LGHNA and CDR2 as YNFKEQ. This CDR3 has 15 residues. The CDR3 here is CASSQFSGENQPQHF. The CDR3, as DNA: TGTGCCAGCAGCCAATTCTCAGGGGAAAATCAGCCCCAGCATTTT.

This clonotype was picked up many times. The CDR3 loop reads CASSVEGAAGNTIYF. The CDR3, as DNA: TGTGCCAGCAGCGTTGAGGGGGCGGCTGGAAACACCATATATTTT. The rearrangement links TRBV9 to TRBJ1-3; 7 bases line up with TRBD1. The ends lost 2 bases at V and 2 bases at J; junction bases unmatched: 4. Germline-derived CDR1 and CDR2 are SGDLS and YYNGEE. This CDR3 contains 15 residues. The entire variable domain, with the rest obtained from reference TRBV9 and TRBJ1-3, is as follows: DSGVTQTPKHLITATGQRVTLRCSPRSGDLSVYWYQQSLDQGLQFLIQYYNGEERAKGNILERFSAQQFPDLHSELNLSSLELGDSALYFCASSVEGAAGNTIYFGEGSWLTVV.

Turning to this clonotype: This could be a read error, since a much larger clone is one nucleotide away. V is TRBV2 and J is TRBJ1-5, with 7 nucleotides matching TRBD1. This CDR3 has 14 residues. CDR1 and CDR2 (germline): SNHLY, FYNNEI. The CDR3 loop reads CAAGTANSNRPQHF. The CDR3, as DNA: TGTGCCGCGGGGACAGCAAATAGCAATCGGCCCCAGCATTTT.

There are many counts of this clonotype. The chain combines TRBV20-1 with TRBJ2-1; unclear D gene. V was cut by 2 bases and J by 10 bases, with 12 bases left in between. This CDR3 contains 12 residues. Germline CDR1 reads DFQATT; CDR2 reads SNEGSKA (reference sequence). The CDR3 loop reads CSARIVRWEQFF. Written as DNA, the CDR3 is TGCAGTGCTAGAATTGTCAGGTGGGAGCAGTTCTTC.

This clonotype was detected ten times or more. The genes are TRBV12-3 or TRBV12-4 and TRBJ2-3; D may match TRBD1 or TRBD2 (6 bases each). Trimming removed 2 bases from V and 3 bases from J, with 15 bases in between. The CDR3 spans 16 residues. CDR3 in DNA: TGTGCCAGCAGTTTAAGATGGGGGGCGGTTACAGATACGCAGTATTTT. Protein: CASSLRWGAVTDTQYF.

Many counts were recorded for this clonotype. The chain employs TRBV5-1 and TRBJ1-2, with a tentative D call TRBD1 (5 bases). CDR1 and CDR2 (germline): SGHRS, YFSETQ. Deletions cut 1 base from V and 8 bases from J, with 15 bases between. The CDR3 has 14 amino acids. CDR3 bases: TGCGCCAGCAGCTTGTCAGCGGTGGGGCAAGGCTACACCTTC. Amino acid sequence: CASSLSAVGQGYTF.

This clonotype was seen more than once but under ten times. The chain uses TRBV18 and TRBJ2-3; D gene ambiguous. Germline-derived CDR1 and CDR2 are KGHSH and LQKENI. V lost 4 bases to trimming and J lost 11 bases, with 13 bases between them. The CDR3 contains 12 residues. The DNA of the CDR3 is TGTGCCAGCTCACTGGGCCCCGGTGGGCAGTATTTT. Its protein product is CASSLGPGGQYF.